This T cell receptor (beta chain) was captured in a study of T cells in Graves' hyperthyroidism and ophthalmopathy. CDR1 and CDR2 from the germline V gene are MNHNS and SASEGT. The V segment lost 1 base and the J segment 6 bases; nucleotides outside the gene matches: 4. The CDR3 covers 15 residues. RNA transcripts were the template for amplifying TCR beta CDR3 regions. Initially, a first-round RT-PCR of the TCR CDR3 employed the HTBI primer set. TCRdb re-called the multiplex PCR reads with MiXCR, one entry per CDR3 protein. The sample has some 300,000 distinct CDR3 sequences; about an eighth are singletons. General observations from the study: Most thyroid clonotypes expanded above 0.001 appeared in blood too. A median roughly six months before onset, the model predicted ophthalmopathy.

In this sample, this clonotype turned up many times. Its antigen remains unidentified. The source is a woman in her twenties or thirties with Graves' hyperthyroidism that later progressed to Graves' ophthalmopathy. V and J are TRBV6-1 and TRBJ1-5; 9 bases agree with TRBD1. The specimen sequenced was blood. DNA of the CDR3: TGTGCCAGCAGTGAAGACAGGGGGCGTTCTCAGCCCCAGCATTTT. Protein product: CASSEDRGRSQPQHF.